This TCR beta chain appears in the sequencing data of a study of shared clonotypes between healthy human individuals. Study background: There were three CD4 naive, three CD4 memory, two CD8 naive and one CD8 memory plates per donor.

Trimming took 8 bases from V and 5 from J; bases not matched to a gene: 8. This CDR3 is built from 14 residues. CDR1 is SGHRS and CDR2 is YFSETQ in the germline V gene. TCRdb keeps only in-frame clones here, not all; method: immunoSEQ multiplex PCR. Of about 300,000 clones in the sample, 74% were seen once. The chain uses TRBV5-1 and TRBJ2-1, with 9 positions matching TRBD2. The sample was memory CD4+ T cells sorted from blood. Subset meaning: CD45RA-negative fraction. The clonotype originates from a man aged 30-40 years in good health. DNA of the CDR3: TGCGCCAGTTCAGCGGGAGGCCGAAACAATGAGCAGTTCTTC. The encoded protein is CASSAGGRNNEQFF. The entire variable domain, with the rest obtained from reference TRBV5-1 and TRBJ2-1, is as follows: KAGVTQTPRYLIKTRGQQVTLSCSPISGHRSVSWYQQTPGQGLQFLFEYFSETQRNKGNFPGRFSGRQFSNSRSEMNVSTLELGDSALYLCASSAGGRNNEQFFGPGTRLTVL.